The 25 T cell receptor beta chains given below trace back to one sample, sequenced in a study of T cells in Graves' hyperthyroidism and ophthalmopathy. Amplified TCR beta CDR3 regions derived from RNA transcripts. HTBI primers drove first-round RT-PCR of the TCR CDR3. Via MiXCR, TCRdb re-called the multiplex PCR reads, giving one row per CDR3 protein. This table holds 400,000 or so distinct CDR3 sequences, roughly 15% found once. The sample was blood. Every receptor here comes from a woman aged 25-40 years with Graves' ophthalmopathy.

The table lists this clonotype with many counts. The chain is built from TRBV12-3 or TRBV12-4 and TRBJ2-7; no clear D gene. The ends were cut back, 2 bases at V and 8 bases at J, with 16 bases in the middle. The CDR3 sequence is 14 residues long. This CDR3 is CASSLSSGDSQQYF. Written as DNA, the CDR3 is TGTGCCAGCAGTTTATCGTCGGGTGATAGCCAGCAGTACTTC.

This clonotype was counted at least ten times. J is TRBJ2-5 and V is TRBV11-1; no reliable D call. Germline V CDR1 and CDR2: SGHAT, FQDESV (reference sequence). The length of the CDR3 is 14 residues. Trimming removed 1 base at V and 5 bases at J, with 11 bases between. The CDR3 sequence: CASSLGGSWETQYF. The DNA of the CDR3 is TGTGCCAGCAGCTTAGGAGGTAGCTGGGAGACCCAGTACTTC.

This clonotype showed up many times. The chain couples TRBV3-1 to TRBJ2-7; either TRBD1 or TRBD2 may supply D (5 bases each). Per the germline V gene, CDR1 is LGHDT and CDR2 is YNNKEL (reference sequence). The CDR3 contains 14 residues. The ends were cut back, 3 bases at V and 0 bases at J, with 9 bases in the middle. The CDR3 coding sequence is TGTGCCAGCAGCCATGGGGGAACCTCCTACGAGCAGTACTTC. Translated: CASSHGGTSYEQYF.

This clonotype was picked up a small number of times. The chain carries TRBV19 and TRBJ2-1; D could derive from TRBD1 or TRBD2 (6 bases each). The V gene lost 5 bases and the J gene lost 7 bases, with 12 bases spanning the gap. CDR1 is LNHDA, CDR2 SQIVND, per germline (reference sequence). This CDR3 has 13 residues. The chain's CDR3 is CASSLRRGNEQFF. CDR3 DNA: TGTGCCAGTAGTCTAAGGAGGGGGAATGAGCAGTTCTTC.

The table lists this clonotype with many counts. CDR3 residues: CASSSLQGSATYEQYF. The CDR3 coding sequence is TGTGCCAGCAGCTCGCTACAAGGTTCGGCAACCTACGAGCAGTACTTC. The chain carries TRBV11-2 and TRBJ2-7; no reliable D call. Trimming left V 4 bases short and J 2 bases short, with 18 bases between. The CDR3 has 16 residues. Germline CDR1 reads SGHAT; CDR2 reads FQNNGV.

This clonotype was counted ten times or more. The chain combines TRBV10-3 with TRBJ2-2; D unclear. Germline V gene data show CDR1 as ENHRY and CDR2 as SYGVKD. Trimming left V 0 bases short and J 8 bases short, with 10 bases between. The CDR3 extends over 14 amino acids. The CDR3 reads CAISESTGLGELFF. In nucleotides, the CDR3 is TGTGCCATCAGTGAGTCGACTGGGCTGGGGGAGCTGTTTTTT.

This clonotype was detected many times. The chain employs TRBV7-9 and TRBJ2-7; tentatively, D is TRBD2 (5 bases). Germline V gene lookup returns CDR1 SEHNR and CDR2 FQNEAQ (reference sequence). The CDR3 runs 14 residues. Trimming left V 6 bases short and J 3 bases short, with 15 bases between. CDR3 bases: TGTGCCAGCAGTTCGGACTCCGCGATCTACGAGCAGTACTTC. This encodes CASSSDSAIYEQYF.

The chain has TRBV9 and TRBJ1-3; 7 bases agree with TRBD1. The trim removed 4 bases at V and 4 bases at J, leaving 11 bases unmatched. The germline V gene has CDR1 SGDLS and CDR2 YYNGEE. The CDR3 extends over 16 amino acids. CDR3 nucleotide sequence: TGTGCCAGCAGCTCCCAAGACAGGGTCAAAGGAAACACCATATATTTT. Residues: CASSSQDRVKGNTIYF. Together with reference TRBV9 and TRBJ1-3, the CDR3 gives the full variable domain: DSGVTQTPKHLITATGQRVTLRCSPRSGDLSVYWYQQSLDQGLQFLIQYYNGEERAKGNILERFSAQQFPDLHSELNLSSLELGDSALYFCASSSQDRVKGNTIYFGEGSWLTVV.

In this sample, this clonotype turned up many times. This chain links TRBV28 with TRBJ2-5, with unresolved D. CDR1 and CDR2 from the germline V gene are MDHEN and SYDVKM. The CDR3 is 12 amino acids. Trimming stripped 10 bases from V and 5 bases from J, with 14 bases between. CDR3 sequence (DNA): TGTGCCACCCGAGGAGCACGGGAGACCCAGTACTTC. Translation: CATRGARETQYF. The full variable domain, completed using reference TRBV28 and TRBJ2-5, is DVKVTQSSRYLVKRTGEKVFLECVQDMDHENMFWYRQDPGLGLRLIYFSYDVKMKEKGDIPEGYSVSREKKERFSLILESASTNQTSMYLCATRGARETQYFGPGTRLLVL.

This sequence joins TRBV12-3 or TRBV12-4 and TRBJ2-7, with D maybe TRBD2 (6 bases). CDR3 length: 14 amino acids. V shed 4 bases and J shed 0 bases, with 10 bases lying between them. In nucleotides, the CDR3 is TGTGCCAGCAGTTCATCGGGACTCTCCTACGAGCAGTACTTC. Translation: CASSSSGLSYEQYF.

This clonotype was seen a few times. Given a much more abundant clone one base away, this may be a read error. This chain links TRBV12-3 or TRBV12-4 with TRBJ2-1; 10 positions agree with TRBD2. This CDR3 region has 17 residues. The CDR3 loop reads CVSSLSIAGGVSNEQFF. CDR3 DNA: TGTGTCAGCAGTTTATCCATAGCGGGGGGCGTCTCCAATGAGCAGTTCTTC.

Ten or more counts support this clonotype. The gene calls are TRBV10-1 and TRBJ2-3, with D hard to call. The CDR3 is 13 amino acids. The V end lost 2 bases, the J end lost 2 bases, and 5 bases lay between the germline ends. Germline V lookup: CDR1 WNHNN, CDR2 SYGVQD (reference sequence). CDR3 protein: CASSETLTDTQYF. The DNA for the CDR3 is TGCGCCAGCAGTGAGACCCTCACAGATACGCAGTATTTT.

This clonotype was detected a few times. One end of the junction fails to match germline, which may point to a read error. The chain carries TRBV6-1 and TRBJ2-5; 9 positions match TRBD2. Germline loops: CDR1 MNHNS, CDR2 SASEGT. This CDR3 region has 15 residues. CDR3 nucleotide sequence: TGTACCAGCAGGACCCAGCGGGGGGTGCAAGAGACCCAGTACTTC. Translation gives CTSRTQRGVQETQYF.

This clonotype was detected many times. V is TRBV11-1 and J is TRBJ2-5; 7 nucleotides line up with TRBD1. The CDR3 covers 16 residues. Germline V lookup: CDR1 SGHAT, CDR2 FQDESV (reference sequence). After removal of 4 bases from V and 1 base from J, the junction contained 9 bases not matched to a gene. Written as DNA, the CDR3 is TGTGCCAGCAGCTCGACAGGGTTGGGGTTCCAAGAGACCCAGTACTTC. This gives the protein CASSSTGLGFQETQYF. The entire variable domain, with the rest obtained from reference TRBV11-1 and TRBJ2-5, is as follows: EAEVAQSPRYKITEKSQAVAFWCDPISGHATLYWYRQILGQGPELLVQFQDESVVDDSQLPKDRFSAERLKGVDSTLKIQPAELGDSAMYLCASSSTGLGFQETQYFGPGTRLLVL.

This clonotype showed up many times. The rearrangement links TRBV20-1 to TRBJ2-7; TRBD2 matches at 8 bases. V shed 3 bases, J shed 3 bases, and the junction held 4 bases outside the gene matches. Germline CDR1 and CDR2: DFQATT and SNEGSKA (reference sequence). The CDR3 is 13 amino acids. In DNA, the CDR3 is TGCAGTGCTAGCGGGGGGGCCAACTACGAGCAGTACTTC. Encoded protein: CSASGGANYEQYF.

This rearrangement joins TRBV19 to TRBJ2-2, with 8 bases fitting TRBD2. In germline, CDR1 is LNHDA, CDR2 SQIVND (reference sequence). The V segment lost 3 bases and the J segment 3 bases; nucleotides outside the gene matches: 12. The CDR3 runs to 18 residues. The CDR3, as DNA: TGTGCCAGTAGTATTCGGGCCGGGGGGGGGACGGACACCGGGGAGCTGTTTTTT. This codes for CASSIRAGGGTDTGELFF.

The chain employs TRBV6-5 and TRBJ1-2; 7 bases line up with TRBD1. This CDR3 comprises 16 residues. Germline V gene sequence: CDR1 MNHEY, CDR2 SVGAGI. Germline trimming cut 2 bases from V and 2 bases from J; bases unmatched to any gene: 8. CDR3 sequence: CASSYTPGQTNYGYTF. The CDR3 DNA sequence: TGTGCCAGCAGTTACACTCCGGGACAGACGAACTATGGCTACACCTTC.

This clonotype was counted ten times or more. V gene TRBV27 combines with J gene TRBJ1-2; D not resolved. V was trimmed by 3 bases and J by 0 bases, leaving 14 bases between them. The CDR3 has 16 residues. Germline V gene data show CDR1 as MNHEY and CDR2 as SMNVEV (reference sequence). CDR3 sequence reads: CASSFRRVSTNYGYTF. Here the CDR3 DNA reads TGTGCCAGCAGTTTCCGGAGGGTATCCACTAACTATGGCTACACCTTC.

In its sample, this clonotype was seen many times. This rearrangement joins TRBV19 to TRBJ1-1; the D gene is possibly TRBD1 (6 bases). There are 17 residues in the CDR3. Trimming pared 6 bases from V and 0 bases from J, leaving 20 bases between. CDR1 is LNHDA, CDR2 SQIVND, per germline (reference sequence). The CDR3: CASSNLRDTVMNTEAFF. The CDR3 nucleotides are TGTGCCAGTAGCAACCTCCGGGACACAGTGATGAACACTGAAGCTTTCTTT. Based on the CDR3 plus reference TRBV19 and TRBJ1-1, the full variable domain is DGGITQSPKYLFRKEGQNVTLSCEQNLNHDAMYWYRQDPGQGLRLIYYSQIVNDFQKGDIAEGYSVSREKKESFPLTVTSAQKNPTAFYLCASSNLRDTVMNTEAFFGQGTRLTVV.

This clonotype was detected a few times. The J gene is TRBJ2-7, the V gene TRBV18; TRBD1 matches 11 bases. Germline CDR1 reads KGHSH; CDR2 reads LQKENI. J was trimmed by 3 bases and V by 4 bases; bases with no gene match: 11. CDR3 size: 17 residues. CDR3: CASSLGQGAMGLYEQYF. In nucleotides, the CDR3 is TGTGCCAGCTCACTCGGACAGGGGGCTATGGGGCTCTACGAGCAGTACTTC.

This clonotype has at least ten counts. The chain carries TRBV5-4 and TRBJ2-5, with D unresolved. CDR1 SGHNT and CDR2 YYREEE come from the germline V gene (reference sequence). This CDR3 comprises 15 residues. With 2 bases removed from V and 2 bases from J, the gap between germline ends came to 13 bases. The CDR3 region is CASSFDGNPQETQYF. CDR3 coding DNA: TGTGCCAGCAGCTTTGATGGGAATCCTCAAGAGACCCAGTACTTC. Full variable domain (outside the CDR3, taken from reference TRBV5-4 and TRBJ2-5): ETGVTQSPTHLIKTRGQQVTLRCSSQSGHNTVSWYQQALGQGPQFIFQYYREEENGRGNFPPRFSGLQFPNYSSELNVNALELDDSALYLCASSFDGNPQETQYFGPGTRLLVL.

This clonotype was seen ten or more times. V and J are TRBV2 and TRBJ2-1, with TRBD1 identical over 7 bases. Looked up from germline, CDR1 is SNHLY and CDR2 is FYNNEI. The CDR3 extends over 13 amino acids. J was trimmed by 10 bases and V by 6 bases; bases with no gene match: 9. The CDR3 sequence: CASRDSRDREQFF. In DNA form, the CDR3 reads TGTGCCAGCAGGGATTCCCGGGACAGAGAGCAGTTCTTC.

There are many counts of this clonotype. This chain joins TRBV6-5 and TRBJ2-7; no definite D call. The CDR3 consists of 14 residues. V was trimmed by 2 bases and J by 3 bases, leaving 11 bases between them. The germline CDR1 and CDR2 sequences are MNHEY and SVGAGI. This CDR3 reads CASSYLPGNYEQYF. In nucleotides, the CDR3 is TGTGCCAGCAGTTACCTCCCAGGTAACTACGAGCAGTACTTC.

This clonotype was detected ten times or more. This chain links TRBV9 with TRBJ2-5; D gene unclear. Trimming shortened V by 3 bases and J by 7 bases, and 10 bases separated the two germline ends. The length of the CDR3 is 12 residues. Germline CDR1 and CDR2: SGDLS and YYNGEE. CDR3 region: CASSGHGVTQYF. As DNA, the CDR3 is TGTGCCAGCAGCGGCCATGGGGTGACCCAGTACTTC. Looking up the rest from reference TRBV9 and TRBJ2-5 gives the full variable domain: DSGVTQTPKHLITATGQRVTLRCSPRSGDLSVYWYQQSLDQGLQFLIQYYNGEERAKGNILERFSAQQFPDLHSELNLSSLELGDSALYFCASSGHGVTQYFGPGTRLLVL.

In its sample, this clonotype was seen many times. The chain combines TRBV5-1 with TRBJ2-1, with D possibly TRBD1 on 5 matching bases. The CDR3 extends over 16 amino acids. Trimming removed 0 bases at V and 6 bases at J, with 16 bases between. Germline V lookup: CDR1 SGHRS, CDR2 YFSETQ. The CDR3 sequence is CASSLEQTVRTNEQFF. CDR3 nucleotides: TGCGCCAGCAGCTTGGAACAGACAGTTCGGACCAATGAGCAGTTCTTC.